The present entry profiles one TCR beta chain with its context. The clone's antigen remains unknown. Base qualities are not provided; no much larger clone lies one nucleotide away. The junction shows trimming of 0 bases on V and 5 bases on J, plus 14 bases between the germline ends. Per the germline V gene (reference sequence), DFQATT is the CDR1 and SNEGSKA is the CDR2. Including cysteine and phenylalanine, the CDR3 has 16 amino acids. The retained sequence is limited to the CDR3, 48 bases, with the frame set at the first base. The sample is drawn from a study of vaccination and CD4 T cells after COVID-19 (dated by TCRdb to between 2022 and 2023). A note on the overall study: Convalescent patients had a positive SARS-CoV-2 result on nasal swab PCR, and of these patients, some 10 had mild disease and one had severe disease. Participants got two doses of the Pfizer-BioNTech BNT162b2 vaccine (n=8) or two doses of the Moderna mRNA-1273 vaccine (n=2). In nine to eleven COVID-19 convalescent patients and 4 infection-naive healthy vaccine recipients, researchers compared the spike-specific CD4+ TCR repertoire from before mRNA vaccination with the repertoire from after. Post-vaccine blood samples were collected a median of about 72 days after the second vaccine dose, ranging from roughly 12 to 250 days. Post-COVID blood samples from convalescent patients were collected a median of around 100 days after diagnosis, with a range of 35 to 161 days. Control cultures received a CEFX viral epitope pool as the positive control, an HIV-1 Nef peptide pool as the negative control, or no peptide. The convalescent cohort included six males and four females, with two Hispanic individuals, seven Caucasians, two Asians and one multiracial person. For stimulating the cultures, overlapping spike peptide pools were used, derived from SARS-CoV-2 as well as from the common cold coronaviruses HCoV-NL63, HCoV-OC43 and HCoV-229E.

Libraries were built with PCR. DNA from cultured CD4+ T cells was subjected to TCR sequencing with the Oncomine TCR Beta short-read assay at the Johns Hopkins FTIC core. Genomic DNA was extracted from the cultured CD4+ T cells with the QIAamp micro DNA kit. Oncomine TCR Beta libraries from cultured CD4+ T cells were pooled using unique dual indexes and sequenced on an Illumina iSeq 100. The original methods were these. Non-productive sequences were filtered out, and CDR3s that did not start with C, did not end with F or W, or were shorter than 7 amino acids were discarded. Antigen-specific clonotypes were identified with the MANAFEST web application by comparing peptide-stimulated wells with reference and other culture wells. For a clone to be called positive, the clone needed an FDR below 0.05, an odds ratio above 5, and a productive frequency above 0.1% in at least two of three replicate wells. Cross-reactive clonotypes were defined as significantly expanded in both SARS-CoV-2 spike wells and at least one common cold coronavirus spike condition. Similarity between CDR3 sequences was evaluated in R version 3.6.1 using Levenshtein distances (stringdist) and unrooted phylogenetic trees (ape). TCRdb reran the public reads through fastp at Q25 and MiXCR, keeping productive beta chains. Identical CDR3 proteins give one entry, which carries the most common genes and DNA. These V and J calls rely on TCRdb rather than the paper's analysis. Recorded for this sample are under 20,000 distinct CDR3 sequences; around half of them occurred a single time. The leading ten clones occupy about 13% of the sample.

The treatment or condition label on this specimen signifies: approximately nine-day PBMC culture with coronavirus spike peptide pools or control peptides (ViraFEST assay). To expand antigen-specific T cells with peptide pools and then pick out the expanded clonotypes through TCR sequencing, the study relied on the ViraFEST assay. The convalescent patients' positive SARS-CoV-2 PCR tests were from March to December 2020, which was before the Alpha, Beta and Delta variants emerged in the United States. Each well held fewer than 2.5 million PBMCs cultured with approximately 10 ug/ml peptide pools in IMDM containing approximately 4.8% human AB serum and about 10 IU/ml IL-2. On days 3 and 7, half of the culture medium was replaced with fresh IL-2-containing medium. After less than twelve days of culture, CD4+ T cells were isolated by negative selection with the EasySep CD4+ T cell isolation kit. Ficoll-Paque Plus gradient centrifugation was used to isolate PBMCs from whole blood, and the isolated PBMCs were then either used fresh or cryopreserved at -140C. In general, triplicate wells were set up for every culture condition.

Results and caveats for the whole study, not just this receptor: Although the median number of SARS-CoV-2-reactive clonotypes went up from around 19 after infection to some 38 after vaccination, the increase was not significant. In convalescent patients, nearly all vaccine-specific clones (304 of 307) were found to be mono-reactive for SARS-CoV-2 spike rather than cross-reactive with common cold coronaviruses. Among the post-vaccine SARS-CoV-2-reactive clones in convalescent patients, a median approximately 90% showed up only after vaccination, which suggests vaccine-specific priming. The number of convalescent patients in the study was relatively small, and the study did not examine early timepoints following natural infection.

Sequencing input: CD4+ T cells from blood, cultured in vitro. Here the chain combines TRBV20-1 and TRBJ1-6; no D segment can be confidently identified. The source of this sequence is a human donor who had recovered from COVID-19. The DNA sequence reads TGCAGTGCTAGAGATCTCCTCAGTGCCAATAATTCACCCCTCCACTTT. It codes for CSARDLLSANNSPLHF.